These 20 T cell receptor beta chains share one sample of origin, sequenced in a study of blood T cell repertoires in COVID-19. The data were produced by immunoSEQ multiplex PCR, yet TCRdb's version contains in-frame clones alone and is incomplete. The sample consists of around 160,000 clones, roughly 80% of them appearing once. Sequencing was carried out using PBMCs or T cells enriched from blood (not recorded which). The receptors originated from a woman aged 55-70 years who had recovered from COVID-19.

This chain joins TRBV11-2 and TRBJ1-5; 10 bases agree with TRBD1. This CDR3 region has 15 residues. The V gene's germline CDR1 is SGHAT and CDR2 FQNNGV. V lost 3 bases to trimming and J lost 2 bases; unmatched junction nucleotides: 1. This chain's CDR3 is CASSLTGGGNQPQHF. The CDR3 DNA is TGTGCCAGCAGCTTGACAGGGGGCGGCAATCAGCCCCAGCATTTT.

This chain joins TRBV29-1 and TRBJ1-1, with a weak D call TRBD1 (6 bases). Germline CDR1 is SQVTM and CDR2 is ANQGSEA. This CDR3 comprises 12 residues. Between the trimmed V and J ends, which lost 6 bases and 11 bases, there was a span of 19 bases. The CDR3 sequence: CSVAEAGQMAFF. DNA for the CDR3: TGCAGCGTCGCTGAGGCAGGACAGATGGCTTTCTTT.

The chain recombines TRBV5-1 with TRBJ2-2; 9 bases are shared with TRBD2. The V gene end was trimmed by 4 bases and the J gene end by 4 bases; junction bases not matched to a gene: 14. The CDR3 is 18 residues long. The V gene's germline CDR1 is SGHRS and CDR2 YFSETQ. The CDR3 coding sequence is TGCGCCAGCAGCCCTGGGGGTAGCGGGGGCGCTTTCACCGGGGAGCTGTTTTTT. It translates to CASSPGGSGGAFTGELFF.

A word on this clone: Other DNA sequences in this sample translate to the same CDR3. CDR3 sequence (DNA): TGCAGTGCTAGTAACCCGCGGACAGGGTCCGGCTACACCTTC. Amino acid sequence: CSASNPRTGSGYTF. The chain carries TRBV20-1 and TRBJ1-2; 8 nucleotides match TRBD1. The CDR3 is 14 amino acids. Germline loops: CDR1 DFQATT, CDR2 SNEGSKA (reference sequence). J lost 8 bases, V lost 3 bases, and 11 bases had no gene match.

The V and J genes are TRBV7-9 and TRBJ1-2; 12 nucleotides match TRBD1. The length of the CDR3 is 15 residues. Germline CDR1 reads SEHNR; CDR2 reads FQNEAQ (reference sequence). Germline trimming cut 3 bases from V and 7 bases from J; bases unmatched to any gene: 6. The CDR3 DNA sequence: TGTGCCAGCAGCTTGGGGGACAGGGGGCTTTTTGGCTACACCTTC. It specifies CASSLGDRGLFGYTF.

The V call is TRBV6-5, the J call TRBJ2-7, with 10 nucleotides matching TRBD1. The CDR3 has 15 amino acids. Germline CDR1 reads MNHEY; CDR2 reads SVGAGI. V lost 5 bases, J lost 3 bases, and 7 bases stayed unmatched. CDR3 nucleotides: TGTGCCAGCAGTAGGAGACAGGGGGCCTTCTACGAGCAGTACTTC. Its protein product is CASSRRQGAFYEQYF.

The CDR3 bases are TGTGCCAGCAGCTTAGGCCAGGGGGCGAACACCATATATTTT. Protein sequence: CASSLGQGANTIYF. The V call is TRBV13, the J call TRBJ1-3; 8 bases match TRBD1. CDR1 is PRHDT, CDR2 FYEKMQ, per germline (reference sequence). CDR3 length equals 14 residues. After removal of 0 bases from V and 7 bases from J, the junction contained 2 bases not matched to a gene.

The chain recombines TRBV9 with TRBJ2-1, with a possible D match to TRBD2 (7 bases). Germline V gene lookup returns CDR1 SGDLS and CDR2 YYNGEE. CDR3 length equals 15 residues. The ends were cut back, 0 bases at V and 7 bases at J, with 14 bases in the middle. The CDR3 DNA sequence: TGTGCCAGCAGCGTAGGAGGGGGGGCCGGGAATGAGCAGTTCTTC. It is translated as CASSVGGGAGNEQFF.

This clone was detected only once. V usage is TRBV5-1 and J usage is TRBJ2-1, with D uncertain. There are 14 residues in the CDR3. CDR1 is SGHRS, CDR2 YFSETQ, per germline. The V end was cut by 6 bases, the J end by 0 bases, with 10 bases between. This CDR3 is CASTLSISYNEQFF. Here the CDR3 DNA reads TGCGCCAGCACCCTGAGCATCTCCTACAATGAGCAGTTCTTC.

The chain carries TRBV2 and TRBJ1-1; the match to TRBD1 covers 8 bases. In germline, CDR1 is SNHLY, CDR2 FYNNEI. The CDR3 has 14 residues. V gave up 6 bases and J gave up 1 base; unmatched junction bases: 4. CDR3 bases: TGTGCCAGCAGGGCCGGGACAGGGAACACTGAAGCTTTCTTT. Translating gives CASRAGTGNTEAFF.

V gene TRBV20-1 combines with J gene TRBJ1-2; unclear D gene. Germline V gives CDR1 DFQATT, CDR2 SNEGSKA (reference sequence). The CDR3 totals 9 residues. The V end lost 6 bases, the J end lost 5 bases, and 4 bases lay between the germline ends. In DNA form, the CDR3 reads TGCAGTGCCACATATGGCTACACCTTC. This encodes CSATYGYTF.

The rearrangement joins TRBV30 to TRBJ1-1; D is uncertain. V lost 5 bases to trimming and J lost 0 bases, with 4 bases between them. The germline gives CDR1 GTSNPN, CDR2 SVGIG (reference sequence). CDR3 length: 11 residues. CDR3 DNA: TGTGCCTGGTCCTTGAACACTGAAGCTTTCTTT. It encodes CAWSLNTEAFF. Based on the CDR3 plus reference TRBV30 and TRBJ1-1, the full variable domain is SQTIHQWPATLVQPVGSPLSLECTVEGTSNPNLYWYRQAAGRGLQLLFYSVGIGQISSEVPQNLSASRPQDRQFILSSKKLLLSDSGFYLCAWSLNTEAFFGQGTRLTVV.

The chain is built from TRBV18 and TRBJ1-2; 7 nucleotides match TRBD1. Losses at the gene ends were 3 bases for V and 2 bases for J; bases not matched to a gene: 3. CDR1 is KGHSH, CDR2 LQKENI, per germline. The CDR3 is made up of 14 amino acids. The CDR3 sequence is CASSPSTGNYGYTF. The CDR3 DNA reads TGTGCCAGCTCACCTTCGACAGGGAACTATGGCTACACCTTC.

The chain has TRBV5-4 and TRBJ2-1, with D maybe TRBD1 (6 bases). V was pared by 3 bases and J by 9 bases, with 16 bases between. The CDR3 covers 14 residues. Germline loops: CDR1 SGHNT, CDR2 YYREEE (reference sequence). This CDR3 is CASSSNRVFGEQFF. CDR3 nucleotides: TGTGCCAGCAGCTCTAACAGGGTCTTTGGTGAGCAGTTCTTC.

The V gene is TRBV7-2, the J gene TRBJ1-5; the match to TRBD1 covers 7 bases. The V gene's germline CDR1 is SGHTA and CDR2 FQGNSA. The CDR3 is made up of 13 amino acids. The V and J ends lost 8 bases and 6 bases, in that order; junction bases with no gene match: 7. The CDR3: CASPDREVQPQHF. CDR3 in DNA: TGTGCCAGCCCTGACAGGGAGGTTCAGCCCCAGCATTTT. Variable domain in full (rest from reference TRBV7-2 and TRBJ1-5): GAGVSQSPSNKVTEKGKDVELRCDPISGHTALYWYRQSLGQGLEFLIYFQGNSAPDKSGLPSDRFSAERTGGSVSTLTIQRTQQEDSAVYLCASPDREVQPQHFGDGTRLSIL.

In this sample, this clone turned up a few times. The rearrangement links TRBV24-1 to TRBJ2-2; perhaps TRBD1 as D (6 bases). With 3 bases removed from V and 3 bases from J, the gap between germline ends came to 13 bases. The CDR3 length is 16 residues. Germline V lookup: CDR1 KGHDR, CDR2 SFDVKD. In nucleotides, the CDR3 is TGTGCCACCAGTGATCTCAGGGGCGCGGACACCGGGGAGCTGTTTTTT. Translation: CATSDLRGADTGELFF.

In its sample, this clone was seen once. The gene calls are TRBV20-1 and TRBJ2-3; a weak D match, TRBD1 (7 bases). Germline V gene sequence: CDR1 DFQATT, CDR2 SNEGSKA (reference sequence). V lost 3 bases to trimming and J lost 0 bases, with 10 bases between them. The CDR3 extends over 14 amino acids. The DNA for the CDR3 is TGCAGTGCTAGTCAGGGGGGTAGCACAGATACGCAGTATTTT. It translates to CSASQGGSTDTQYF.

The chain is built from TRBV10-2 and TRBJ1-1; D remains unclear. This CDR3 has 14 residues. Germline assignment: CDR1 WSHSY and CDR2 SAAADI. The V and J ends lost 3 bases and 1 base respectively, with 9 bases between them. CDR3: CASSESIENTEAFF. The CDR3 nucleotides are TGCGCCAGCAGTGAATCTATAGAGAACACTGAAGCTTTCTTT.

The chain couples TRBV27 to TRBJ2-1, with 7 bases aligning to TRBD2. The junction had 17 bases not matched to a gene; V was cut back by 5 bases and J by 4 bases. Germline loops: CDR1 MNHEY, CDR2 SMNVEV (reference sequence). This CDR3 is built from 18 residues. CDR3 bases: TGTGCCAGCAGTGGTGGGGGGGGACCTGAACTAAAGTACAATGAGCAGTTCTTC. This sequence encodes CASSGGGGPELKYNEQFF.

This clone was found many times. The chain links TRBV11-2 to TRBJ1-5; D is possibly TRBD1 (6 bases). V was shortened by 1 base and J by 1 base, with 11 bases between the two germline ends. The CDR3 extends over 16 amino acids. Germline V gene sequence: CDR1 SGHAT, CDR2 FQNNGV. CDR3 coding DNA: TGTGCCAGCAGCTTAGTTGGGGGCTCGAGCAATCAGCCCCAGCATTTT. Protein sequence: CASSLVGGSSNQPQHF.